This TCR beta chain was found in a study of T cells after posttransplantation cyclophosphamide (dated by TCRdb to the mid-2010s). Context from the whole study: Using TRB sequencing, the study followed how the T cell repertoire reconstituted after myeloablative bone marrow transplantation in which posttransplantation cyclophosphamide served as GVHD prophylaxis. Antigen receptor sequencing was done on samples from 35 PTCy-treated patients and from 15 to 20 related bone marrow donors of those patients. Blood from all 30 or so PTCy patients with 1-year posttransplant specimens was subjected to TRB sequencing. TRB sequencing was also done on up to about 3 additional blood samples from 2 to 5.2 years after transplant in 3 patients, and on pretransplant blood from 4 patients. TRA and TRB clonality were tightly correlated in 10 or so samples, so subsequent TCR analyses focused on TRB only. Public TRB sequences were queried against a database of over 3,500 sequences associated with responses to pathogens, tumor antigens, self-antigens and alloantigens.

Paper-wide results and their limitations: Across the approximately 48 patients, TRB clonality was highly associated with recipient CMV seropositivity and CMV reactivation, and diversity with PTCy was similar to that in the CNI/methotrexate controls. Donor-recipient similarity was low at 1-2 months but increased during the first year, and donor CD8+ memory clones often dominated later blood repertoires. The TRB repertoires of T cells infiltrating skin or the GI tract showed only limited overlap with the TRB repertoires found in blood.

This clone was picked up a small number of times. What this receptor recognizes is not known. The record has no base qualities; no much larger clone is one base away. Genomic DNA was used for TRB sequencing, which was performed with the immunoSEQ assay at survey resolution or with the hsTCRB kit. Turning to the authors' computational methods: Initial read processing used immunoSEQ software, and repertoire analyses used the LymphoSeq R package. Clonality was computed as 1 minus normalized Shannon entropy, and a Gini coefficient was also calculated for each TRB dataset. Phenotypes of unsorted samples were inferred by mapping TRB sequences from sorted subsets of the recipient or donor onto unsorted samples of the same recipient. Not all clones reach the TCRdb copy of this immuneACCESS table, which keeps in-frame sequences only. Checked studies attribute under half of the gap to unresolved V genes and leave the rest unexplained. Clone size and V and J calls were adopted from that table, with D and trimming inferred from the DNA. For this sample there are some 21,000 clones; 80% to 90% appear just once. The top ten clonotypes cover under 2% of the sample.

A control cohort of about a dozen patients who had been given myeloablative marrow transplants with methotrexate plus a calcineurin inhibitor was sampled 1 year after transplant. Mononuclear cells from peripheral blood and bone marrow were separated by Ficoll-Hypaque density centrifugation and then cryopreserved. Per the germline V gene, SGHNT is the CDR1 and YENEEA is the CDR2. The V and J ends are trimmed by 3 bases and 3 bases, leaving 11 bases between them. The CDR3 holds 15 amino acids from the cysteine to the phenylalanine. Of the read, only the CDR3 DNA is kept; its 45 bases are in frame from base 1.

The receptor's source is a female patient younger than 45 who received an allogeneic stem cell transplant from an unrelated donor, was CMV-positive, and had acute and chronic GVHD. It is possible that, after a transplant, some T cells come from the graft donor. The V and J genes are TRBV11-3 and TRBJ1-4, with the D gene not confidently named. The sample here was PBMCs, taken about 350 days after allogeneic stem cell transplant with calcineurin inhibitor and methotrexate. The sequenced DNA is TGTGCCAGCAGCTTGATGGACGGGGCTAATGAAAAACTGTTTTTT. Translated, this is CASSLMDGANEKLFF.